The 15 T cell receptor beta chains listed next were all sequenced from one sample in a study of T cell responses to AZD1222 COVID-19 vaccine. Assay: immunoSEQ multiplex PCR; the TCRdb copy retains only in-frame clones and omits some. The data show roughly 190,000 clones, approximately 91% seen once. Source: peripheral blood, taken 28 days after the second AZD1222 dose. The origin of the receptors is an adult who received the AZD1222 COVID-19 vaccine.

The J gene is TRBJ2-7, the V gene TRBV5-1; 9 nucleotides align to TRBD1. CDR3 size: 13 residues. V lost 3 bases and J lost 6; bases outside the gene matches: 4. Germline assignment: CDR1 SGHRS and CDR2 YFSETQ. CDR3 DNA sequence: TGCGCCAGCAGCTGGACAGGGGAAGGCGAGCAGTACTTC. Translation: CASSWTGEGEQYF.

Only a few counts were recorded for this clone. J is TRBJ1-2 and V is TRBV18; TRBD1 matches at 9 bases. Germline lookup yields CDR1 KGHSH and CDR2 LQKENI. The CDR3 contains 17 residues. The ends lost 2 bases at V and 2 bases at J; junction bases unmatched: 9. DNA of the CDR3: TGTGCCAGCTCACCATTAGGGACAGGGCTCTCCAACTATGGCTACACCTTC. Protein: CASSPLGTGLSNYGYTF.

The chain uses TRBV2 and TRBJ1-3; TRBD1 is a possible D gene (6 bases). Germline V gene lookup returns CDR1 SNHLY and CDR2 FYNNEI. This CDR3 region has 16 residues. Deletions cut 6 bases from V and 4 bases from J, with 19 bases between. The CDR3 spells CASRDYNRARGNTIYF. CDR3 nucleotide sequence: TGTGCCAGCAGAGATTATAACAGGGCTAGAGGAAACACCATATATTTT. Together with reference TRBV2 and TRBJ1-3, the CDR3 gives the full variable domain: EPEVTQTPSHQVTQMGQEVILRCVPISNHLYFYWYRQILGQKVEFLVSFYNNEISEKSEIFDDQFSVERPDGSNFTLKIRSTKLEDSAMYFCASRDYNRARGNTIYFGEGSWLTVV.

This clone was picked up a small number of times. The chain combines TRBV6-5 with TRBJ1-1; 10 positions agree with TRBD1. The CDR3 has 12 amino acids. V was clipped by 6 bases and J by 7 bases; unmatched bases: 2. Germline V gives CDR1 MNHEY, CDR2 SVGAGI. The CDR3 loop reads CASRGQGSEAFF. CDR3 coding DNA: TGTGCCAGCAGGGGACAGGGGAGTGAAGCTTTCTTT.

The chain links TRBV6-5 to TRBJ2-1; weak D call: TRBD2 (9 bases). Looked up from germline, CDR1 is MNHEY and CDR2 is SVGAGI. There are 12 residues in the CDR3. V was cut by 6 bases and J by 12 bases, with 15 bases left in between. The CDR3, as DNA: TGTGCCAGCAGGCGGGAGGGACAGGCGCAGTTCTTC. Its protein product is CASRREGQAQFF.

This clone is a singleton in its sample. The J gene is TRBJ2-2, the V gene TRBV4-1; possible D gene TRBD2, 5 bases. This CDR3 contains 16 residues. Germline V gives CDR1 MGHRA, CDR2 YSYEKL. With 6 bases removed from V and 0 bases from J, the gap between germline ends came to 14 bases. CDR3 loop: CASSWSGSANTGELFF. CDR3 DNA: TGCGCCAGCAGTTGGAGCGGATCCGCGAACACCGGGGAGCTGTTTTTT.

V and J are TRBV19 and TRBJ2-1; either TRBD1 or TRBD2 may supply D (5 bases each). V was clipped by 0 bases and J by 8 bases, with 11 bases between them. The CDR3 is made up of 14 amino acids. Germline assignment: CDR1 LNHDA and CDR2 SQIVND (reference sequence). The CDR3 loop reads CASSIERGWDEQFF. The DNA for the CDR3 is TGTGCCAGTAGTATAGAGAGGGGTTGGGATGAGCAGTTCTTC.

This clone has only one observation. The genes are TRBV28 and TRBJ1-1; D is unclear. Germline-derived CDR1 and CDR2 are MDHEN and SYDVKM. The CDR3 covers 12 residues. Trimming removed 2 bases from V and 6 bases from J, with 7 bases in between. The chain's CDR3 is CASSLLLAEAFF. Written as DNA, the CDR3 is TGTGCCAGCAGTTTACTCCTTGCTGAAGCTTTCTTT.

The J gene is TRBJ2-7, the V gene TRBV18, with 11 bases aligning to TRBD1. The CDR3 runs to 14 residues. CDR1 is KGHSH and CDR2 is LQKENI in the germline V gene. J gave up 2 bases and V 3 bases, and 0 bases lay outside the gene matches. CDR3 coding DNA: TGTGCCAGCTCACCGGGACAGGGGGCCTACGAGCAGTACTTC. Its translation is CASSPGQGAYEQYF.

The chain joins TRBV7-3 to TRBJ2-1; the match to TRBD1 covers 7 bases. The CDR3 is 15 residues long. Per germline, CDR1 SGHTA and CDR2 FQGTGA. After removal of 5 bases from V and 0 bases from J, the junction contained 4 bases not matched to a gene. The CDR3 sequence: CASSRGTASYNEQFF. Written as DNA, the CDR3 is TGTGCCAGCAGCAGAGGGACAGCCTCCTACAATGAGCAGTTCTTC. The full variable domain, its missing parts supplied by reference TRBV7-3 and TRBJ2-1, is GAGVSQTPSNKVTEKGKYVELRCDPISGHTALYWYRQSLGQGPEFLIYFQGTGAADDSGLPNDRFFAVRPEGSVSTLKIQRTERGDSAVYLCASSRGTASYNEQFFGPGTRLTVL.

The rearrangement links TRBV29-1 to TRBJ2-1; TRBD2 matches at 10 bases. The CDR3 is made up of 15 amino acids. The J segment lost 9 bases and the V segment lost 4 bases, leaving 12 bases of the junction unmatched. From germline, CDR1 is SQVTM and CDR2 ANQGSEA. CDR3 nucleotides: TGCAGCGTTGGCGGCCTTAGCGGGAGGTTCGGTGAGCAGTTCTTC. Translated, it gives CSVGGLSGRFGEQFF.

This chain links TRBV11-3 with TRBJ2-1; 9 bases are a match to TRBD2. The length of the CDR3 is 15 residues. The J segment lost 7 bases and the V segment lost 0 bases, leaving 4 bases of the junction unmatched. The germline gives CDR1 SGHNT, CDR2 YENEEA. CDR3 region: CASSLDGLARNEQFF. The CDR3 nucleotides read TGTGCCAGCAGCTTAGATGGACTAGCGAGGAATGAGCAGTTCTTC.

V is TRBV18 and J is TRBJ2-7; TRBD1 agrees at 9 bases. With V trimmed by 3 bases and J by 7 bases, 10 bases remained unmatched. The CDR3 loop spans 15 amino acids. Germline-derived CDR1 and CDR2 are KGHSH and LQKENI. CDR3 DNA sequence: TGTGCCAGCTCACCTCTCGGGACAGGGAAAGGTGAGCAGTACTTC. Its translation is CASSPLGTGKGEQYF. Together with reference TRBV18 and TRBJ2-7, the CDR3 gives the full variable domain: NAGVMQNPRHLVRRRGQEARLRCSPMKGHSHVYWYRQLPEEGLKFMVYLQKENIIDESGMPKERFSAEFPKEGPSILRIQQVVRGDSAAYFCASSPLGTGKGEQYFGPGTRLTVT.

The chain joins TRBV2 to TRBJ2-7, with 11 bases identical to TRBD2. The CDR3 is 17 residues long. The V gene end was trimmed by 10 bases and the J gene end by 5 bases; junction bases not matched to a gene: 19. The germline V gene encodes CDR1 SNHLY and CDR2 FYNNEI. The CDR3 bases are TGTGCCACCCGACTAGCGGGAAATTTAAGTCCGATCCACGAGCAGTACTTC. It encodes CATRLAGNLSPIHEQYF.

This rearrangement joins TRBV24-1 to TRBJ2-1; a weak D match, TRBD1 (5 bases). Germline CDR1 is KGHDR and CDR2 is SFDVKD. The CDR3 contains 15 residues. V was pared by 3 bases and J by 6 bases, with 14 bases between. The CDR3, as DNA: TGTGCCACCAGTGATCGGACACGACCCCGCAATGAGCAGTTCTTC. Amino acids: CATSDRTRPRNEQFF.